This record looks at one T cell receptor (beta chain) sequence and its context. Assay: immunoSEQ multiplex PCR; the TCRdb copy retains only in-frame clones and omits some. The sample shows roughly 72,000 clones, just under 95% of them seen only once. V trimming: 2 bases; J trimming: 7 bases; junction bases outside the gene matches: 9. Germline V lookup: CDR1 MNHEY, CDR2 SVGAGI. CDR3 length: 15 residues. Baseline was the first blood sampling point, followed by cycle 4 day 1 and cycle 7 day 1. The data derive from a study of OX40 agonist ivuxolimab in advanced cancers. As for the study in general: With ivuxolimab, an agonistic anti-OX40 (CD134) antibody, patients were treated. Each patient was given ivuxolimab into a vein every 2 weeks, at 0.01 to 10 mg/kg.

This chain links TRBV6-5 with TRBJ1-2; 8 bases agree with TRBD1. The receptor comes from an adult with an advanced solid tumor such as melanoma, head and neck, liver or kidney cancer. The sample consisted of CD4+ or CD8+ T cells sorted from blood, taken in a trial of the OX40 agonist ivuxolimab. CDR3 DNA sequence: TGTGCCAGCAGTTACACCGGGACAGGCCTCGGTGGCTACACCTTC. This sequence encodes CASSYTGTGLGGYTF.